Each of the 17 T cell receptor beta chains below was sequenced from the same sample in a study of control samples from healthy donors and cancer patients. Profiling relied on immunoSEQ multiplex PCR, and the TCRdb table lists in-frame clones only, not all of them. The table has about 160,000 clones, approximately 94% seen once; the top ten hold 12% to 15%. Specimen: PBMCs. The source is a man aged 55-75 years with colorectal cancer.

The rearrangement links TRBV3-1 (or the pseudogene TRBV3-2) to TRBJ2-7; TRBD2 aligns across 13 bases. In germline, CDR1 is LGHDT, CDR2 YNNKEL (reference sequence). V shed 0 bases, J shed 4 bases, and the junction held 9 bases outside the gene matches. The CDR3 loop spans 18 amino acids. The CDR3 DNA is TGTGCCAGCAGCCAAGACGGACTAGCGGGGGTCTTAAAGTACGAGCAGTACTTC. Translated: CASSQDGLAGVLKYEQYF.

The chain joins TRBV19 to TRBJ2-1, with 9 bases lining up with TRBD1. Per the germline V gene, CDR1 is LNHDA and CDR2 is SQIVND (reference sequence). The CDR3 length is 14 residues. V shed 7 bases and J 3 bases; nucleotides not matched to a gene: 4. CDR3 DNA: TGTGCCAGTAATTCGGGACAGGGCTACAATGAGCAGTTCTTC. This codes for CASNSGQGYNEQFF.

V usage is TRBV6-6 and J usage is TRBJ1-2; 7 nucleotides align to TRBD1. J lost 7 bases, V lost 2 bases, and 4 bases had no gene match. Germline CDR1 is MNHNY and CDR2 is SVGAGI (reference sequence). The CDR3 has 13 amino acids. CDR3 sequence reads: CASSYGGQLGYTF. CDR3 in DNA: TGTGCCAGCAGTTACGGGGGACAGCTTGGCTACACCTTC.

The chain links TRBV5-1 to TRBJ1-2; a weak D match, TRBD1 (6 bases). V gave up 2 bases and J gave up 2 bases, with 13 bases separating them. Germline CDR1 is SGHRS and CDR2 is YFSETQ. This CDR3 is 15 amino acids long. CDR3 residues: CASSFFGGANYGYTF. The CDR3 DNA is TGCGCCAGCAGCTTCTTTGGGGGGGCGAACTATGGCTACACCTTC.

CDR3 sequence: CASSQDRTGVGANYGYTF. The CDR3 DNA follows: TGCGCCAGCAGCCAAGATCGGACAGGGGTTGGAGCTAACTATGGCTACACCTTC. The rearrangement links TRBV4-3 to TRBJ1-2; 9 bases match TRBD1. V shed 0 bases, J shed 0 bases, and the junction held 8 bases outside the gene matches. CDR1 is LGHNA, CDR2 YSLEER, per germline. The CDR3 spans 18 residues.

This rearrangement joins TRBV27 to TRBJ1-3; TRBD1 might be the D (5 bases). Germline V CDR1 and CDR2: MNHEY, SMNVEV (reference sequence). The CDR3 covers 16 residues. V lost 6 bases to trimming and J lost 2 bases, with 17 bases between them. CDR3 bases: TGTGCCAGCAGAAACTCCGGGACTCCGACTGGAAACACCATATATTTT. Amino acid sequence: CASRNSGTPTGNTIYF.

V and J are TRBV10-3 and TRBJ1-4; the D is unclear. Germline V lookup: CDR1 ENHRY, CDR2 SYGVKD. Trimming cost V 10 bases and J 0 bases, with 9 bases left between them. This CDR3 region has 13 residues. The CDR3 DNA is TGTGCCAGCCAAGAACCAACTAATGAAAAACTGTTTTTT. This translates into CASQEPTNEKLFF.

The rearrangement uses TRBV10-3 and TRBJ1-6, with 9 bases that match TRBD1. This CDR3 region has 15 residues. The ends lost 3 bases at V and 8 bases at J; junction bases unmatched: 5. Germline V gene sequence: CDR1 ENHRY, CDR2 SYGVKD. The CDR3 DNA reads TGTGCCATCAGTGAAAGGGACAGGGTGGATTCACCCCTCCACTTT. This codes for CAISERDRVDSPLHF.

The rearrangement uses TRBV27 and TRBJ1-3; D unresolved. Trimming took off 4 bases at V and 0 bases at J, with 4 bases between the two ends. Germline-derived CDR1 and CDR2 are MNHEY and SMNVEV (reference sequence). There are 13 residues in the CDR3. The CDR3, as DNA: TGTGCCAGCAGTTCCTCCTCTGGAAACACCATATATTTT. This translates into CASSSSSGNTIYF.

The chain carries TRBV4-3 and TRBJ1-2; 11 bases match TRBD1. The CDR3 covers 16 residues. From germline, CDR1 is LGHNA and CDR2 YSLEER. V dropped 0 bases and J dropped 3; count of bases not matched to a gene: 3. The CDR3 nucleotides read TGCGCCAGCAGCCAAGATTGGACAGGGGGCGACTATGGCTACACCTTC. Residues: CASSQDWTGGDYGYTF.

The V and J genes are TRBV28 and TRBJ1-5; possible D gene TRBD1, 5 bases. The V end was cut by 4 bases, the J end by 0 bases, with 13 bases between. Germline CDR1 reads MDHEN; CDR2 reads SYDVKM. CDR3 length: 16 amino acids. The CDR3 DNA reads TGTGCCAGCAGTTCTCCGGGACGGGCTAGCAATCAGCCCCAGCATTTT. Amino acid sequence: CASSSPGRASNQPQHF. The entire variable domain, with the rest obtained from reference TRBV28 and TRBJ1-5, is as follows: DVKVTQSSRYLVKRTGEKVFLECVQDMDHENMFWYRQDPGLGLRLIYFSYDVKMKEKGDIPEGYSVSREKKERFSLILESASTNQTSMYLCASSSPGRASNQPQHFGDGTRLSIL.

The V call is TRBV4-1, the J call TRBJ1-3, with a weak D call TRBD1 (6 bases). This CDR3 spans 14 amino acids. Trimming stripped 4 bases from V and 4 bases from J, with 11 bases between. The germline V gene encodes CDR1 MGHRA and CDR2 YSYEKL. CDR3: CASSRGTPGNTIYF. The CDR3 region has the DNA TGCGCCAGCAGCCGCGGGACACCCGGAAACACCATATATTTT.

This clone was seen a few times. The rearrangement links TRBV11-2 to TRBJ1-1; a weak D match, TRBD1 (5 bases). The CDR3 consists of 15 residues. Germline CDR1 is SGHAT and CDR2 is FQNNGV. Trimming removed 0 bases at V and 4 bases at J, with 12 bases between. This chain's CDR3 is CASSLDGTVSTEAFF. The CDR3 bases are TGTGCCAGCAGCTTAGATGGGACGGTGAGCACTGAAGCTTTCTTT.

The chain has TRBV4-3 and TRBJ2-5; D possibly matches TRBD1 or TRBD2 (6 bases each). The length of the CDR3 is 15 residues. Germline CDR1 and CDR2: LGHNA and YSLEER. Trimming shortened V by 1 base and J by 5 bases, and 14 bases separated the two germline ends. The chain's CDR3 is CASSQVLRGQETQYF. As DNA, the CDR3 is TGCGCCAGCAGCCAAGTGTTACGGGGGCAGGAGACCCAGTACTTC.

CDR3: CAGGQGASDTQYF. In DNA form, the CDR3 reads TGTGCCGGGGGACAGGGGGCTTCAGATACGCAGTATTTT. The rearrangement links TRBV7-9 to TRBJ2-3; 12 bases map to TRBD1. The junction had 4 bases not matched to a gene; V was cut back by 11 bases and J by 4 bases. Germline V lookup: CDR1 SEHNR, CDR2 FQNEAQ (reference sequence). The CDR3 has 13 residues. The variable domain in full, with the rest retrieved from reference TRBV7-9 and TRBJ2-3, is DTGVSQNPRHKITKRGQNVTFRCDPISEHNRLYWYRQTLGQGPEFLTYFQNEAQLEKSRLLSDRFSAERPKGSFSTLEIQRTEQGDSAMYLCAGGQGASDTQYFGPGTRLTVL.

The chain recombines TRBV19 with TRBJ2-5; 9 positions match TRBD1. The CDR3 length is 15 residues. Germline lookup yields CDR1 LNHDA and CDR2 SQIVND (reference sequence). V lost 4 bases to trimming and J lost 5 bases; unmatched junction nucleotides: 8. CDR3 sequence reads: CASSTGQGLVETQYF. The CDR3 DNA is TGTGCCAGTAGTACGGGACAGGGTTTGGTCGAGACCCAGTACTTC. Variable domain in full (rest from reference TRBV19 and TRBJ2-5): DGGITQSPKYLFRKEGQNVTLSCEQNLNHDAMYWYRQDPGQGLRLIYYSQIVNDFQKGDIAEGYSVSREKKESFPLTVTSAQKNPTAFYLCASSTGQGLVETQYFGPGTRLLVL.

The chain is built from TRBV19 and TRBJ1-5, with 7 bases that match TRBD1. This CDR3 contains 15 residues. The germline V gene encodes CDR1 LNHDA and CDR2 SQIVND (reference sequence). The trim removed 9 bases at V and 1 base at J, leaving 9 bases unmatched. The chain's CDR3 is CASNNRGSSNQPQHF. The CDR3 DNA is TGTGCCAGCAATAACAGGGGAAGCAGCAATCAGCCCCAGCATTTT.